The 28 T cell receptor beta chains below were found in one sample sequenced in a study of shared T cell receptors in the human thymus. Using immunoSEQ multiplex PCR, the repertoire was profiled, and TCRdb retains in-frame clones only, with some absent. The sample has under 700,000 clones; around 78% are singletons. The same specimen was also included in a second study, on human thymus T cells.

The material sequenced was thymocytes. All receptors come from a boy under two years old with a congenital heart defect.

This clone has only one observation. The V gene is TRBV2, the J gene TRBJ1-2; the D is unclear. Germline CDR1 and CDR2: SNHLY and FYNNEI. The CDR3 has 12 amino acids. V gave up 9 bases and J gave up 4 bases, with 12 bases separating them. The CDR3, as DNA: TGTGCCAGAATCGGGAAGAGCTATGGCTACACCTTC. It translates to CARIGKSYGYTF.

The chain is built from TRBV6-5 and TRBJ2-5, with a possible D match to TRBD2 (5 bases). The assigned J gene may be wrong: the sequence end matches TRBJ2-7 better. Germline CDR1 and CDR2: MNHEY and SVGAGI. This CDR3 region has 14 residues. The CDR3 protein is CASNEGAGSYEQYF. In DNA form, the CDR3 reads TGTGCCAGCAACGAGGGAGCTGGCTCCTACGAGCAGTACTTC.

This clone came up a few times. The chain employs TRBV27 and TRBJ1-5; D not resolved. This CDR3 is built from 13 residues. Germline CDR1 and CDR2: MNHEY and SMNVEV (reference sequence). With 3 bases removed from V and 5 bases from J, the gap between germline ends came to 8 bases. DNA of the CDR3: TGTGCCAGCAGTTTCGGGGAGGATCAGCCCCAGCATTTT. Protein sequence: CASSFGEDQPQHF.

The chain recombines TRBV6-5 with TRBJ2-7; maybe TRBD2 (7 bases). CDR1 is MNHEY and CDR2 is SVGAGI in the germline V gene. V gave up 3 bases and J gave up 2 bases, with 11 bases separating them. This CDR3 has 14 residues. The CDR3 sequence: CASSYRGGPYEQYF. CDR3 nucleotides: TGTGCCAGCAGTTATAGGGGGGGTCCCTACGAGCAGTACTTC.

In DNA, the CDR3 is TGTGCCAGCTCGGACAGGGAAAATCAGCCCCAGCATTTT. This sequence encodes CASSDRENQPQHF. The chain couples TRBV6-5 to TRBJ1-5, with TRBD1 matching 8 bases. This CDR3 contains 13 residues. The germline V gene has CDR1 MNHEY and CDR2 SVGAGI. After removal of 8 bases from V and 4 bases from J, the junction contained 4 bases not matched to a gene.

The table lists this clone with a few counts. The chain recombines TRBV4-1 with TRBJ2-2; TRBD2 matches 7 bases. Trimming cost V 4 bases and J 5 bases; bases outside gene matches: 7. The CDR3 length is 15 residues. The germline CDR1 and CDR2 sequences are MGHRA and YSYEKL. The CDR3 nucleotides are TGCGCCAGCAGCCGACTCGGGGGGAGGACCGGGGAGCTGTTTTTT. It yields the protein CASSRLGGRTGELFF.

This clone showed up just a few times. The rearrangement uses TRBV19 and TRBJ2-1; possibly TRBD2 for D (5 bases). This CDR3 is built from 21 residues. Between the trimmed V and J ends, which lost 5 bases and 0 bases, there was a span of 29 bases. Per the germline V gene, CDR1 is LNHDA and CDR2 is SQIVND (reference sequence). The CDR3 DNA follows: TGTGCCAGTAGTCTCCGGTTGAGCGGCCGGGATACCTGGAGCTCCTACAATGAGCAGTTCTTC. This sequence encodes CASSLRLSGRDTWSSYNEQFF.

The rearrangement uses TRBV19 and TRBJ2-7, with 8 positions matching TRBD2. The CDR3 consists of 14 residues. J lost 7 bases, V lost 1 base, and 6 bases had no gene match. Germline values: CDR1 LNHDA, CDR2 SQIVND (reference sequence). The CDR3: CASSIGAGAGEQYF. The CDR3 DNA follows: TGTGCCAGTAGTATAGGAGCGGGAGCGGGGGAGCAGTACTTC.

This chain connects TRBV18 to TRBJ2-1, with a weak D call TRBD2 (6 bases). The ends were cut back, 2 bases at V and 2 bases at J, with 7 bases in the middle. CDR1 is KGHSH, CDR2 LQKENI, per germline. The CDR3 spans 14 residues. In DNA form, the CDR3 reads TGTGCCAGCTCACCATGGGGGGCCTACAATGAGCAGTTCTTC. This codes for CASSPWGAYNEQFF.

This clone came up a few times. V gene TRBV11-1 combines with J gene TRBJ1-1, with D perhaps matching TRBD1 (5 bases). The CDR3 length is 14 residues. Germline lookup yields CDR1 SGHAT and CDR2 FQDESV (reference sequence). V dropped 3 bases and J dropped 1 base, with 9 bases sitting between them. The DNA of the CDR3 is TGTGCCAGCAGCTTTTCCGGGGGGAACACTGAAGCTTTCTTT. As protein: CASSFSGGNTEAFF.

The chain has TRBV27 and TRBJ2-7; D might be TRBD2 (6 bases). Trimming stripped 5 bases from V and 5 bases from J, with 13 bases between. CDR1 MNHEY and CDR2 SMNVEV come from the germline V gene (reference sequence). This CDR3 is built from 13 residues. CDR3 sequence: CASSPFRRDEQYF. CDR3 DNA: TGTGCCAGCAGTCCCTTCAGGAGGGACGAGCAGTACTTC.

This clone was detected only a few times. The V and J genes are TRBV6-5 and TRBJ1-2; D not resolved. Germline values: CDR1 MNHEY, CDR2 SVGAGI. Trimming took 8 bases from V and 4 from J, leaving 17 bases between them. This CDR3 spans 14 amino acids. The CDR3 is CASHPKSVSYGYTF. CDR3 DNA sequence: TGTGCCAGCCACCCCAAAAGCGTGTCCTATGGCTACACCTTC.

A single count supports this clone. The genes are TRBV4-1 and TRBJ2-3; 11 bases agree with TRBD2. The CDR3 length is 18 residues. With 0 bases clipped from V and 1 base from J, the junction kept 6 bases outside the gene matches. The V gene's germline CDR1 is MGHRA and CDR2 YSYEKL. In DNA, the CDR3 is TGCGCCAGCAGCCAAGACCCCGGGACTAGCGGATGCACAGATACGCAGTATTTT. Amino acids: CASSQDPGTSGCTDTQYF.

J is TRBJ2-7 and V is TRBV27; 13 nucleotides line up with TRBD2. The CDR3 consists of 15 residues. V dropped 5 bases and J dropped 5; count of bases not matched to a gene: 6. Germline V lookup: CDR1 MNHEY, CDR2 SMNVEV (reference sequence). CDR3 sequence: CASSPGLAGDHEQYF. As DNA, the CDR3 is TGTGCCAGCAGTCCCGGACTAGCGGGAGACCACGAGCAGTACTTC.

The chain combines TRBV19 with TRBJ2-2; D not resolved. This CDR3 spans 15 amino acids. Germline V lookup: CDR1 LNHDA, CDR2 SQIVND (reference sequence). With 3 bases removed from V and 4 bases from J, the gap between germline ends came to 12 bases. The CDR3 coding sequence is TGTGCCAGTAGTATCCCCCAGGTCCCCACCGGGGAGCTGTTTTTT. The encoded protein is CASSIPQVPTGELFF.

The chain uses TRBV27 and TRBJ2-3; TRBD2 matches at 10 bases. V was clipped by 3 bases and J by 2 bases; unmatched bases: 17. Germline V gives CDR1 MNHEY, CDR2 SMNVEV (reference sequence). The CDR3 is made up of 20 amino acids. The CDR3 region has the DNA TGTGCCAGCAGTTTTATCACGGGACCGGGACTAGCGTCCCCCACAGATACGCAGTATTTT. Translated: CASSFITGPGLASPTDTQYF.

V usage is TRBV7-6 and J usage is TRBJ2-7; 14 positions match TRBD2. The CDR3 is made up of 16 amino acids. From germline, CDR1 is SGHVS and CDR2 FNYEAQ. The J segment lost 4 bases and the V segment lost 4 bases, leaving 6 bases of the junction unmatched. The CDR3 bases are TGTGCCAGCAGCTCAAGGGGGACTAGCGGGAGTTACGAGCAGTACTTC. Translation: CASSSRGTSGSYEQYF.

This clone was observed a few times. The chain recombines TRBV7-2 with TRBJ1-1, with 8 bases fitting TRBD1. V gave up 4 bases and J gave up 6 bases; unmatched junction bases: 13. In germline, CDR1 is SGHTA, CDR2 FQGNSA. CDR3 length: 16 residues. The CDR3 here is CASSSSRDRTGSEAFF. The CDR3 DNA follows: TGTGCCAGCAGCTCATCCCGGGACAGGACGGGCTCTGAAGCTTTCTTT.

The chain links TRBV19 to TRBJ2-1, with D unresolved. V lost 10 bases to trimming and J lost 3 bases, with 22 bases between them. CDR1 is LNHDA, CDR2 SQIVND, per germline (reference sequence). The CDR3 spans 16 residues. CDR3 residues: CATASRGVPIYNEQFF. CDR3 in DNA: TGTGCCACAGCGTCCAGAGGCGTCCCCATCTACAATGAGCAGTTCTTC.

This clone was recorded once. The gene calls are TRBV4-3 and TRBJ1-2; 7 nucleotides align to TRBD1. From germline, CDR1 is LGHNA and CDR2 YSLEER. This CDR3 is built from 17 residues. With V trimmed by 0 bases and J by 2 bases, 9 bases remained unmatched. CDR3 nucleotide sequence: TGCGCCAGCAGCCAAGAGAACCCGGGACAGTTCAACTATGGCTACACCTTC. It is translated as CASSQENPGQFNYGYTF.

This clone was seen more than once but under ten times. The chain couples TRBV14 to TRBJ1-2; no firm D call. V was shortened by 4 bases and J by 6 bases, with 18 bases between the two germline ends. CDR1 and CDR2 from the germline V gene are SGHDN and FVKESK. The CDR3 extends over 15 amino acids. CDR3 sequence (DNA): TGTGCCAGCAGCCCCTTAAGTAGCACTTCGGATGGCTACACCTTC. It codes for CASSPLSSTSDGYTF.

This chain connects TRBV5-6 to TRBJ2-7; perhaps TRBD2 as D (6 bases). This CDR3 has 15 amino acids. The V end was cut by 4 bases, the J end by 3 bases, with 17 bases between. Per the germline V gene, CDR1 is SGHDT and CDR2 is YYEEEE. CDR3: CASSRLRERSYEQYF. In DNA form, the CDR3 reads TGTGCCAGCAGCCGACTACGGGAGAGGAGCTACGAGCAGTACTTC.

J is TRBJ1-5 and V is TRBV28; D possibly corresponds to TRBD1 (6 bases). Germline V gives CDR1 MDHEN, CDR2 SYDVKM. V was shortened by 6 bases and J by 1 base, with 13 bases between the two germline ends. This CDR3 region has 15 residues. The CDR3 loop reads CASSPTGLSNQPQHF. The CDR3 DNA reads as TGTGCCAGCAGCCCGACAGGCCTCAGCAATCAGCCCCAGCATTTT.

Turning to this clone: One end of the junction does not line up with germline, which may come from a read error. The chain joins TRBV20-1 to TRBJ2-7; D ambiguous. Germline V gives CDR1 DFQATT, CDR2 SNEGSKA (reference sequence). The CDR3 is 10 amino acids. The CDR3 DNA reads as TGCAGTGCTACGCTCTCTCCTAAATTTTTC. Protein: CSATLSPKFF.

The chain combines TRBV6-1 with TRBJ2-7; TRBD1 matches 9 bases. Germline lookup yields CDR1 MNHNS and CDR2 SASEGT. This CDR3 is 14 amino acids long. Trimming cost V 1 base and J 3 bases; bases outside gene matches: 1. The CDR3: CASSEGTGVYEQYF. CDR3 sequence (DNA): TGTGCCAGCAGTGAAGGGACAGGGGTCTACGAGCAGTACTTC.

The chain joins TRBV11-2 to TRBJ2-2, with D possibly being TRBD2 (5 bases). Germline values: CDR1 SGHAT, CDR2 FQNNGV. The CDR3 contains 12 residues. Trimming pared 9 bases from V and 7 bases from J, leaving 12 bases between. The CDR3 protein is CASPRGDGELFF. CDR3 sequence (DNA): TGTGCCAGTCCCCGGGGAGACGGGGAGCTGTTTTTT.

This chain links TRBV10-3 with TRBJ1-2; maybe TRBD1 (6 bases). The V end lost 11 bases, the J end lost 4 bases, and 20 bases lay between the germline ends. Germline V gene lookup returns CDR1 ENHRY and CDR2 SYGVKD. The CDR3 consists of 14 residues. The CDR3 loop is CASTRDRLLYGYTF. CDR3 DNA sequence: TGTGCCTCGACCCGCGACAGGCTCCTCTATGGCTACACCTTC.

The gene calls are TRBV2 and TRBJ2-7, with 8 bases fitting TRBD2. V shed 11 bases, J shed 2 bases, and the junction held 11 bases outside the gene matches. This CDR3 is 14 amino acids long. Germline V gene data show CDR1 as SNHLY and CDR2 as FYNNEI. The CDR3 nucleotides read TGTGCCCGCGGGACCGGGGGGGGGCCCTACGAGCAGTACTTC. Its translation is CARGTGGGPYEQYF. Based on the CDR3 plus reference TRBV2 and TRBJ2-7, the full variable domain is EPEVTQTPSHQVTQMGQEVILRCVPISNHLYFYWYRQILGQKVEFLVSFYNNEISEKSEIFDDQFSVERPDGSNFTLKIRSTKLEDSAMYFCARGTGGGPYEQYFGPGTRLTVT.